These 25 T cell receptor beta chains were all obtained from the same sample, sequenced in a study of regulatory T cells in long-lasting Graves disease. Sample time point: persistent/refractory GD, antithyroid drugs over 5 years with positive TRAb. After RNA was extracted from PBMCs, the TCR library was made from it. Combining iRepertoire HTBI primers with Arm-PCR of CDR3 regions, the authors built TCR beta libraries. TCRdb recomputed calls from the multiplex PCR reads with MiXCR, one row per CDR3 protein. The repertoire includes about 430,000 distinct CDR3 sequences, around 20% of them detected once, and about 13% sits in the top ten. Here the sequenced sample was peripheral blood mononuclear cells (PBMCs), taken when the disease was refractory, from a patient treated with antithyroid drugs. The receptors originated from a female donor with Graves disease.

The chain joins TRBV18 to TRBJ2-7, with 12 bases fitting TRBD1. Germline assignment: CDR1 KGHSH and CDR2 LQKENI. With 1 base clipped from V and 5 bases from J, the junction kept 3 bases outside the gene matches. The CDR3 is 15 residues long. CDR3 protein: CASSPQGQGAHEQYF. For the CDR3, the DNA is TGTGCCAGCTCACCACAGGGACAGGGGGCCCACGAGCAGTACTTC.

For this clonotype: Because the CDR3 is missing its conserved closing phenylalanine or tryptophan, this is likely a read error. V is TRBV5-5 and J is TRBJ2-7; no clear D. Trimming cost V 3 bases and J 6 bases, with 13 bases left between them. The CDR3 is 13 residues long. CDR1 and CDR2 (germline): SGHKS, YYEKEE (reference sequence). The chain's CDR3 is CASSSDGAREQYL. CDR3 in DNA: TGTGCCAGCAGCTCGGACGGAGCCCGCGAGCAGTACCTC.

In its sample, this clonotype was seen many times. The gene calls are TRBV6-5 and TRBJ1-5; maybe TRBD1 (6 bases). The CDR3 covers 15 residues. Trimming took 0 bases from V and 4 from J, leaving 10 bases between them. CDR1 MNHEY and CDR2 SVGAGI come from the germline V gene. This CDR3 is CASSYSGAGNQPQHF. As DNA, the CDR3 is TGTGCCAGCAGTTACTCGGGGGCAGGGAATCAGCCCCAGCATTTT.

The chain couples TRBV20-1 to TRBJ2-7, with 9 positions matching TRBD2. The CDR3 has 15 residues. The V gene's germline CDR1 is DFQATT and CDR2 SNEGSKA (reference sequence). Trimming at V came to 0 bases and at J to 5 bases, leaving 8 bases not matched to a gene. CDR3 in DNA: TGCAGTGCTAGAGATTTAGCGGGAGTCGTCGACGAGCAGTACTTC. The encoded protein is CSARDLAGVVDEQYF.

This chain connects TRBV2 to TRBJ2-3; 11 bases align to TRBD2. Germline values: CDR1 SNHLY, CDR2 FYNNEI. The CDR3 sequence is 14 residues long. Trimming removed 8 bases from V and 3 bases from J; junction bases left unmatched: 4. The CDR3 loop reads CASGGLAETDTQYF. The CDR3 nucleotides read TGTGCCAGCGGGGGACTAGCGGAAACAGATACGCAGTATTTT.

The table lists this clonotype with a count of one. The chain has TRBV7-2 and TRBJ2-3; D is unclear. V lost 5 bases and J 2 bases, leaving 14 bases between the germline ends. The CDR3 spans 15 residues. Germline V gene lookup returns CDR1 SGHTA and CDR2 FQGNSA. The CDR3 spells CASSIRALDTDTQYF. The CDR3, as DNA: TGTGCCAGCAGCATTAGAGCCCTGGACACAGATACGCAGTATTTT.

This clonotype was detected ten times or more. The chain is built from TRBV28 and TRBJ2-7; no reliable D call. Germline loops: CDR1 MDHEN, CDR2 SYDVKM. This CDR3 spans 12 amino acids. V was clipped by 10 bases and J by 7 bases, with 17 bases between them. CDR3 sequence (DNA): TGTGCCACCTCGATTGGGAAATTGGAGCAGTACTTC. Translated: CATSIGKLEQYF.

This chain links TRBV10-3 with TRBJ2-1; 8 positions agree with TRBD2. The CDR3 loop spans 15 amino acids. Germline V gene data show CDR1 as ENHRY and CDR2 as SYGVKD. Losses at the gene ends were 4 bases for V and 9 bases for J; bases not matched to a gene: 11. The CDR3 sequence is CAISGGGRTFFEQFF. CDR3 sequence (DNA): TGTGCCATCAGTGGAGGCGGGAGGACGTTCTTTGAGCAGTTCTTC.

This clonotype was seen ten or more times. The rearrangement links TRBV27 to TRBJ2-7; possibly TRBD1 for D (6 bases). From germline, CDR1 is MNHEY and CDR2 SMNVEV (reference sequence). CDR3 length: 13 residues. V was trimmed by 6 bases and J by 5 bases, leaving 14 bases between them. The CDR3 bases are TGTGCCAGCAGCTGGGGGCAGGGGAACGAGCAGTACTTC. It is translated as CASSWGQGNEQYF.

CDR3 loop: CAWSLAGSEYTEAFF. CDR3 sequence (DNA): TGTGCCTGGTCGCTGGCGGGGAGTGAATACACTGAAGCTTTCTTT. The chain uses TRBV30 and TRBJ1-1; D gene ambiguous. The germline gives CDR1 GTSNPN, CDR2 SVGIG (reference sequence). This CDR3 has 15 residues. The V end lost 5 bases, the J end lost 3 bases, and 19 bases lay between the germline ends.

In regard to this clonotype: With a much larger clone just one base away, this may be a read error. The CDR3 does not end in the conserved phenylalanine or tryptophan, so this is likely a read error. The genes are TRBV20-1 and TRBJ1-5, with 8 bases aligning to TRBD1. After removal of 6 bases from V and 7 bases from J, the junction contained 2 bases not matched to a gene. CDR1 DFQATT and CDR2 SNEGSKA come from the germline V gene (reference sequence). This CDR3 comprises 11 residues. In DNA, the CDR3 is TGCAGTGCATCAGGGGGCCAGCCCCAGCATCTT. This codes for CSASGGQPQHL.

The sample holds a few counts of this clonotype. The chain is built from TRBV20-1 and TRBJ2-4, with TRBD2 matching 11 bases. Per the germline V gene, CDR1 is DFQATT and CDR2 is SNEGSKA (reference sequence). This CDR3 is 16 amino acids long. The V segment lost 0 bases and the J segment 4 bases; nucleotides outside the gene matches: 5. This CDR3 reads CSARDILAGAKNIQYF. In nucleotides, the CDR3 is TGCAGTGCTAGAGATATACTAGCGGGAGCGAAAAACATTCAGTACTTC.

This chain joins TRBV5-1 and TRBJ2-7; tentative D call: TRBD2 (5 bases). The CDR3 totals 16 residues. The germline gives CDR1 SGHRS, CDR2 YFSETQ. V was clipped by 3 bases and J by 0 bases, with 16 bases between them. CDR3 region: CASSSYPGVHSYEQYF. CDR3 in DNA: TGCGCCAGCAGCTCTTATCCCGGGGTACACTCCTACGAGCAGTACTTC.

At least ten counts were recorded for this clonotype. This sequence joins TRBV12-3 or TRBV12-4 and TRBJ1-5; tentatively, D is TRBD1 (5 bases). This CDR3 has 17 residues. V dropped 3 bases and J dropped 4 bases, with 19 bases sitting between them. CDR3 nucleotide sequence: TGTGCCAGCAGTTTCAACGCGAGGGGACGGTCGAATCAGCCCCAGCATTTT. It codes for CASSFNARGRSNQPQHF.

This clonotype showed up many times. The chain combines TRBV9 with TRBJ2-7, with D possibly TRBD1 on 6 matching bases. The CDR3 covers 14 residues. CDR1 is SGDLS and CDR2 is YYNGEE in the germline V gene. V gave up 3 bases and J gave up 2 bases, with 12 bases separating them. In nucleotides, the CDR3 is TGTGCCAGCAGCGCAACAGGGCAAACCTACGAGCAGTACTTC. It specifies CASSATGQTYEQYF.

This clonotype was picked up many times. The gene calls are TRBV20-1 and TRBJ2-7; D ambiguous. Germline V lookup: CDR1 DFQATT, CDR2 SNEGSKA (reference sequence). This CDR3 is built from 12 residues. V was pared by 2 bases and J by 2 bases, with 7 bases between. CDR3 DNA: TGCAGTGCTAGAAAGGGTCCCTACGAGCAGTACTTC. This sequence encodes CSARKGPYEQYF.

This clonotype came up many times. The V call is TRBV28, the J call TRBJ2-7; D is possibly TRBD1 (5 bases). CDR1 and CDR2 from the germline V gene are MDHEN and SYDVKM. The CDR3 spans 12 residues. The germline V and J ends were trimmed by 4 bases and 3 bases, with 7 bases remaining between them. CDR3 sequence: CASSYRIYEQYF. The CDR3 DNA sequence: TGTGCCAGCAGTTACAGGATCTACGAGCAGTACTTC.

J is TRBJ2-7 and V is TRBV19; D is possibly TRBD2 (6 bases). Germline V gene data show CDR1 as LNHDA and CDR2 as SQIVND (reference sequence). This CDR3 is built from 11 residues. V was pared by 7 bases and J by 6 bases, with 10 bases between. CDR3 loop: CASNAGGEQYF. In DNA form, the CDR3 reads TGTGCCAGTAATGCCGGGGGCGAGCAGTACTTC.

This clonotype was observed a single time. The gene calls are TRBV5-5 and TRBJ2-5; D gene uncertain. With 4 bases removed from V and 5 bases from J, the gap between germline ends came to 9 bases. The CDR3 is made up of 12 amino acids. Germline V CDR1 and CDR2: SGHKS, YYEKEE (reference sequence). CDR3 nucleotides: TGTGCCAGCAGCCTCATTTCCGAGACCCAGTACTTC. Translating gives CASSLISETQYF.

In this sample, this clonotype turned up many times. The V and J genes are TRBV28 and TRBJ1-3; no clear D. CDR1 and CDR2 (germline): MDHEN, SYDVKM. CDR3 length: 15 residues. V lost 3 bases, J lost 4 bases, and 13 bases lay in between. Here the CDR3 reads CASSFHDGKGNTIYF. The CDR3 DNA follows: TGTGCCAGCAGTTTTCATGACGGGAAAGGAAACACCATATATTTT.

This clonotype was detected ten times or more. V gene TRBV11-2 combines with J gene TRBJ1-4; D is ambiguous. Trimming took 4 bases from V and 6 from J, leaving 12 bases between them. The CDR3 sequence is 14 residues long. The germline V gene has CDR1 SGHAT and CDR2 FQNNGV. CDR3 sequence (DNA): TGTGCCAGCAGCTCCTCTACCTTTTATGAAAAACTGTTTTTT. Translated, it gives CASSSSTFYEKLFF.

The genes are TRBV5-1 and TRBJ2-1; no definite D call. The V gene's germline CDR1 is SGHRS and CDR2 YFSETQ. The V end lost 0 bases, the J end lost 0 bases, and 13 bases lay between the germline ends. CDR3 length: 17 amino acids. This CDR3 reads CASSLVPSFSSYNEQFF. The CDR3 nucleotides read TGCGCCAGCAGCTTGGTTCCCTCTTTCAGCTCCTACAATGAGCAGTTCTTC. Full variable domain (rest looked up from reference TRBV5-1 and TRBJ2-1): KAGVTQTPRYLIKTRGQQVTLSCSPISGHRSVSWYQQTPGQGLQFLFEYFSETQRNKGNFPGRFSGRQFSNSRSEMNVSTLELGDSALYLCASSLVPSFSSYNEQFFGPGTRLTVL.

This clonotype occurred a few times. This may be a read error, as it is one base from a much larger clone. Here the CDR3 reads CASSFTGFGNTMYF. The CDR3 nucleotides read TGTGCCAGCAGTTTTACTGGGTTCGGAAACACCATGTATTTT. This chain uses TRBV12-3 or TRBV12-4 with TRBJ1-3; D is unclear. The CDR3 loop spans 14 amino acids.

The sample holds many counts of this clonotype. V gene TRBV15 combines with J gene TRBJ1-1, with D unclear. This CDR3 spans 11 amino acids. CDR1 and CDR2 (germline): LNHNV, YYDKDF (reference sequence). Between the trimmed V and J ends, which lost 4 bases and 10 bases, there was a span of 10 bases. The DNA for the CDR3 is TGTGCCACCAGCAAAGGGTTGGGAGCTTTCTTT. Its translation: CATSKGLGAFF.

The chain combines TRBV20-1 with TRBJ2-3; D unresolved. V lost 5 bases to trimming and J lost 3 bases, with 12 bases between them. The CDR3 runs to 13 residues. Germline assignment: CDR1 DFQATT and CDR2 SNEGSKA (reference sequence). CDR3 region: CSAYREGTDTQYF. DNA of the CDR3: TGCAGTGCTTACAGAGAAGGGACAGATACGCAGTATTTT.